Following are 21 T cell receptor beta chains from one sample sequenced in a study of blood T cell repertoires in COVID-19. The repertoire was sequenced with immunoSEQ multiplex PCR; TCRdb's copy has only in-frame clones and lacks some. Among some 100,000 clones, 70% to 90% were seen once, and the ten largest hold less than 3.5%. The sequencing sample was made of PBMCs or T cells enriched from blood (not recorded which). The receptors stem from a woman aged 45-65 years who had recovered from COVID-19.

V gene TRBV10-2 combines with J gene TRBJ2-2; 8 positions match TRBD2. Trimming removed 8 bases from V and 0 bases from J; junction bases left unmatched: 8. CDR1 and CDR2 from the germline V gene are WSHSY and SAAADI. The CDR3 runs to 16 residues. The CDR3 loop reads CASRGRSGTNTGELFF. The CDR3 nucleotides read TGCGCCAGCCGCGGGAGGAGCGGGACGAACACCGGGGAGCTGTTTTTT.

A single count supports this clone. The CDR3 region is CASTRGGITDTQYF. For the CDR3, the DNA is TGTGCCAGCACCCGGGGGGGGATCACAGATACGCAGTATTTT. The chain joins TRBV6-5 to TRBJ2-3; TRBD2 matches 8 bases. CDR1 is MNHEY and CDR2 is SVGAGI in the germline V gene. CDR3 length equals 14 residues. Trimming cost V 7 bases and J 2 bases; bases outside gene matches: 5.

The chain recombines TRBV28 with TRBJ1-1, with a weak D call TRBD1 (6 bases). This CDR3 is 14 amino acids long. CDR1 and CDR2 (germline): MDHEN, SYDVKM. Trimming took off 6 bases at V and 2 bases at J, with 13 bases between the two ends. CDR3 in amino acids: CASSPGTSNTEAFF. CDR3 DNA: TGTGCCAGCAGCCCAGGGACATCAAACACTGAAGCTTTCTTT.

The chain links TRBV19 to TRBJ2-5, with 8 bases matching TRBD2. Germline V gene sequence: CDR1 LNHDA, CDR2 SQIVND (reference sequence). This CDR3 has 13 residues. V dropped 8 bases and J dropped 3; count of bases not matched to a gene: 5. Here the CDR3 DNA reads TGTGCCAGTCGGGGCGGGGGGAAAGAGACCCAGTACTTC. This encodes CASRGGGKETQYF.

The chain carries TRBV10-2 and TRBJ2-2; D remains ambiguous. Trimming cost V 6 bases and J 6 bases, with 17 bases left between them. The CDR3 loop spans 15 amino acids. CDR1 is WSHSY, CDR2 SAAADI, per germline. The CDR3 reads CASRSLNLVPGELFF. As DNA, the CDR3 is TGCGCCAGCAGGTCACTCAATTTGGTCCCCGGGGAGCTGTTTTTT.

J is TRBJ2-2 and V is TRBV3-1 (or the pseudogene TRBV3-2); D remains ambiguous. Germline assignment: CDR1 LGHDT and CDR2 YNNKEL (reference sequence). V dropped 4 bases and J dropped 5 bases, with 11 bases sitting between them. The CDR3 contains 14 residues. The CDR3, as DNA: TGTGCCAGCAGCCGAGGCGGATCGACCGGGGAGCTGTTTTTT. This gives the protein CASSRGGSTGELFF.

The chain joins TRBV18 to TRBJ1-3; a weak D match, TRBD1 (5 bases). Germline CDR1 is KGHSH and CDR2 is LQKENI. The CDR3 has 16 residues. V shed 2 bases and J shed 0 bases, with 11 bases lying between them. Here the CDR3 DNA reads TGTGCCAGCTCACCAGGATTAGGGGTCTCTGGAAACACCATATATTTT. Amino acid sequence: CASSPGLGVSGNTIYF. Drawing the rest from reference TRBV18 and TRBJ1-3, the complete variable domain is NAGVMQNPRHLVRRRGQEARLRCSPMKGHSHVYWYRQLPEEGLKFMVYLQKENIIDESGMPKERFSAEFPKEGPSILRIQQVVRGDSAAYFCASSPGLGVSGNTIYFGEGSWLTVV.

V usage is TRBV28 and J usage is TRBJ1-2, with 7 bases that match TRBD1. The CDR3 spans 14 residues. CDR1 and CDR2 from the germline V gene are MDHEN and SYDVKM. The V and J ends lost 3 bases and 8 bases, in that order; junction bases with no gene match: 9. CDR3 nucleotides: TGTGCCAGCAGTTTGGGACAGCAAACGGGGGGCTACACCTTC. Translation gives CASSLGQQTGGYTF.

CDR3: CASSAWTASTDTQYF. The CDR3 DNA reads as TGTGCCAGCAGCGCATGGACAGCTAGCACAGATACGCAGTATTTT. This sequence joins TRBV5-4 and TRBJ2-3; D perhaps matches TRBD1 (6 bases). The germline V gene encodes CDR1 SGHNT and CDR2 YYREEE (reference sequence). V shed 4 bases and J shed 0 bases, with 12 bases lying between them. The CDR3 is 15 residues long.

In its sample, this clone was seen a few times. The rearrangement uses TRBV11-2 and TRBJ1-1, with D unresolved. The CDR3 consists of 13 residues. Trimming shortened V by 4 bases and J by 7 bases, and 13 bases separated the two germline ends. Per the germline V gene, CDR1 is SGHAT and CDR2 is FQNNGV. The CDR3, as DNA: TGTGCCAGCAGCTCCCTTCTACAGCTTGAAGCTTTCTTT. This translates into CASSSLLQLEAFF.

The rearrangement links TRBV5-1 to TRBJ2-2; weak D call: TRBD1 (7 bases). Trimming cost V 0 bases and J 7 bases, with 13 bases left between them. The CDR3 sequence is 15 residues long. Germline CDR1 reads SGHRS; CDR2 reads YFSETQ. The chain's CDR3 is CASSLAAGGIGELFF. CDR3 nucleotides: TGCGCCAGCAGCTTGGCCGCAGGGGGGATCGGGGAGCTGTTTTTT.

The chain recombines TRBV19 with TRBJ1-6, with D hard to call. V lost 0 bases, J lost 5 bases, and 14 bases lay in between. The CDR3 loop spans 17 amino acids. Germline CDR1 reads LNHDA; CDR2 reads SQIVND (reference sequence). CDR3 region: CASSIDRLTTNNSPLHF. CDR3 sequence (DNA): TGTGCCAGTAGTATAGATCGGTTGACAACGAATAATTCACCCCTCCACTTT. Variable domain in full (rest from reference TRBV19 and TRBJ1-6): DGGITQSPKYLFRKEGQNVTLSCEQNLNHDAMYWYRQDPGQGLRLIYYSQIVNDFQKGDIAEGYSVSREKKESFPLTVTSAQKNPTAFYLCASSIDRLTTNNSPLHFGNGTRLTVT.

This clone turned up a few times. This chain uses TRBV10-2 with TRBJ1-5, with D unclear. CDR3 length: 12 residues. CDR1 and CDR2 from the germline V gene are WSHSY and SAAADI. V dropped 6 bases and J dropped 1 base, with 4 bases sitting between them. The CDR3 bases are TGCGCCAGCAGGTCAAGCAATCAGCCCCAGCATTTT. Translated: CASRSSNQPQHF.

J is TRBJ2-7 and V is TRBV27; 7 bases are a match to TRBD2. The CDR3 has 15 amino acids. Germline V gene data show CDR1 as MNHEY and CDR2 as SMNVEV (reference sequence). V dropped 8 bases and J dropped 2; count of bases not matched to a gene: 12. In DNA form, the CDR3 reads TGTGCCAGCCGTACCCAGGCTAGCGGAGCCTACGAGCAGTACTTC. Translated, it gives CASRTQASGAYEQYF.

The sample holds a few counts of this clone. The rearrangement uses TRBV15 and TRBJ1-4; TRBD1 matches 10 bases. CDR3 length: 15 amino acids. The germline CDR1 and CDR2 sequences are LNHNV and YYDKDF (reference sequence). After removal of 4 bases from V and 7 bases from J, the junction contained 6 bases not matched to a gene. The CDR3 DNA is TGTGCCACCAGCATTGATGGGGACAGGGGTGAAAAACTGTTTTTT. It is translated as CATSIDGDRGEKLFF.

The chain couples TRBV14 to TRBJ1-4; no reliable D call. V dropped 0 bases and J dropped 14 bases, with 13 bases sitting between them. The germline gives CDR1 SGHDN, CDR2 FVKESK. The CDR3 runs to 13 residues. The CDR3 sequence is CASSQEQVGSLFF. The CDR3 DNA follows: TGTGCCAGCAGCCAAGAGCAAGTCGGGAGTCTGTTTTTT.

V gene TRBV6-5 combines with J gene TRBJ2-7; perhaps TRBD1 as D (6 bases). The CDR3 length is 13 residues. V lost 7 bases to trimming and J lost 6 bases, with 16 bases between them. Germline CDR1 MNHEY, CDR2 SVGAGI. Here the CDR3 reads CASMGQIMGEQYF. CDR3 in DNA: TGTGCCAGCATGGGACAAATTATGGGCGAGCAGTACTTC.

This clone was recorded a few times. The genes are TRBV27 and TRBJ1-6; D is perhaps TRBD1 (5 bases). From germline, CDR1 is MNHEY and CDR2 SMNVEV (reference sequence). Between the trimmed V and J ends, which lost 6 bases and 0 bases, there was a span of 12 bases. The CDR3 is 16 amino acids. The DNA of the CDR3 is TGTGCCAGCAGCTCCAGGGAACGCTCCTATAATTCACCCCTCCACTTT. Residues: CASSSRERSYNSPLHF.

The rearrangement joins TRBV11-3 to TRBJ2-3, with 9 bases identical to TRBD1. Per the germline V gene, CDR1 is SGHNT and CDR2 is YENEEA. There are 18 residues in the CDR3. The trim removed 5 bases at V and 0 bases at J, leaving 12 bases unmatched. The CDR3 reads CASSTRTGANPSTDTQYF. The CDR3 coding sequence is TGTGCCAGCAGCACTCGGACAGGGGCGAATCCTAGCACAGATACGCAGTATTTT.

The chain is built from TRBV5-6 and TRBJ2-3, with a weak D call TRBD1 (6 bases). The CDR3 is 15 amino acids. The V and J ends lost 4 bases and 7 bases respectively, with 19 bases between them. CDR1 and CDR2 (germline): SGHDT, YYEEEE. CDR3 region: CASSLPTQGHNTQYF. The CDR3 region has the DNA TGTGCCAGCAGCCTCCCGACTCAGGGACATAATACGCAGTATTTT.

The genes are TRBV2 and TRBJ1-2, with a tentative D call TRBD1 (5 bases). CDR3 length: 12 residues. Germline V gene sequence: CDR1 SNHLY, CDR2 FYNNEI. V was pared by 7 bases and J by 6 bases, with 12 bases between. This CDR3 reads CASNIREDGYTF. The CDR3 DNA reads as TGTGCCAGCAACATCAGGGAGGATGGCTACACCTTC. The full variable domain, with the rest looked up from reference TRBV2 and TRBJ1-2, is EPEVTQTPSHQVTQMGQEVILRCVPISNHLYFYWYRQILGQKVEFLVSFYNNEISEKSEIFDDQFSVERPDGSNFTLKIRSTKLEDSAMYFCASNIREDGYTFGSGTRLTVV.